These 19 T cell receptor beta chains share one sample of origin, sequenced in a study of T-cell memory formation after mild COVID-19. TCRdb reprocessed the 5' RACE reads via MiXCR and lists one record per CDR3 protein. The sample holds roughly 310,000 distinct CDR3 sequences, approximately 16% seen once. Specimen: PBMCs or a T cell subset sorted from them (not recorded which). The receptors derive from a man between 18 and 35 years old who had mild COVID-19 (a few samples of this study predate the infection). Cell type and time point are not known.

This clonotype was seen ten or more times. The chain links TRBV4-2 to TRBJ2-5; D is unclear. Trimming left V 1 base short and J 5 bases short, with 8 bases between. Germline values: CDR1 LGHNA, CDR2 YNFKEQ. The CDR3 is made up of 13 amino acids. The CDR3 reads CASSQVVQETQYF. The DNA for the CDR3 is TGTGCCAGCAGCCAAGTGGTGCAGGAGACCCAGTACTTC.

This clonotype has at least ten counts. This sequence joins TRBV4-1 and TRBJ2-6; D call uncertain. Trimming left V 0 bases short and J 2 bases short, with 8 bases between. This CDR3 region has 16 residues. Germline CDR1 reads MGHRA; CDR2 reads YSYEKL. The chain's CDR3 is CASSQDAFTGANVLTF. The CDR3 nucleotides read TGCGCCAGCAGCCAAGATGCGTTTACTGGGGCCAACGTCCTGACTTTC.

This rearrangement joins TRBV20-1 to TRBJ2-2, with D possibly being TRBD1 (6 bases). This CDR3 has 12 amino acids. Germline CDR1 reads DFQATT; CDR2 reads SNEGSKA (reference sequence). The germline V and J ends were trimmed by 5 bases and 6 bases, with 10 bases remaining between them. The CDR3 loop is CSAVQGPGELFF. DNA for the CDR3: TGCAGTGCTGTACAGGGTCCCGGGGAGCTGTTTTTT.

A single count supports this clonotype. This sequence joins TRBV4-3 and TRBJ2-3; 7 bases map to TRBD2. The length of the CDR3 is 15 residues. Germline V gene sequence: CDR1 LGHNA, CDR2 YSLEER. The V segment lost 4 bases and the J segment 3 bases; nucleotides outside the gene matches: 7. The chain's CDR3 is CASSPRLGGTDTQYF. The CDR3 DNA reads TGCGCCAGCAGCCCTCGCCTGGGGGGGACAGATACGCAGTATTTT.

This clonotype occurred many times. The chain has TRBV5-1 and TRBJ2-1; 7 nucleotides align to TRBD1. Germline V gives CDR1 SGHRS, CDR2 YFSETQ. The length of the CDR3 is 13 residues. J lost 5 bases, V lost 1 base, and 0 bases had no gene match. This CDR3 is CASSLTGDNEQFF. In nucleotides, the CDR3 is TGCGCCAGCAGCTTGACAGGGGACAATGAGCAGTTCTTC.

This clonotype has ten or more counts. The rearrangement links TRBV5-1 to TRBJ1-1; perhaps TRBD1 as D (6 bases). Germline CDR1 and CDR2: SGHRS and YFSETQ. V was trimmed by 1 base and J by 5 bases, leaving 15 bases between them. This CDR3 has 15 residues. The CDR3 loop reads CASSLSGGRGTEAFF. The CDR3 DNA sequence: TGCGCCAGCAGCTTGTCTGGGGGGCGTGGGACTGAAGCTTTCTTT.

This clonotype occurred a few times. Here the CDR3 reads CASSPRILDTQYF. The CDR3 DNA reads as TGTGCCAGCAGCCCCCGCATCCTAGATACGCAGTATTTT. J is TRBJ2-3 and V is TRBV9; D is uncertain. The length of the CDR3 is 13 residues. V was clipped by 4 bases and J by 5 bases, with 11 bases between them. The V gene's germline CDR1 is SGDLS and CDR2 YYNGEE.

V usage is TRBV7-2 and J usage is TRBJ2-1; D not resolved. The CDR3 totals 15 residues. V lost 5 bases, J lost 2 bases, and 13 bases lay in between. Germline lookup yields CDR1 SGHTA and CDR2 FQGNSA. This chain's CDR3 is CASSPQTGTYNEQFF. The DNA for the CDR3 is TGTGCCAGCAGCCCACAGACCGGAACCTACAATGAGCAGTTCTTC.

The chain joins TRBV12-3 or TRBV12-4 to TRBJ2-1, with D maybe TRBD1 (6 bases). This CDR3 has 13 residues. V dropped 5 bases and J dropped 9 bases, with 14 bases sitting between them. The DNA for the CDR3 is TGTGCCAGCAGTAGACAGGCCGCTAGTGAGCAGTTCTTC. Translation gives CASSRQAASEQFF.

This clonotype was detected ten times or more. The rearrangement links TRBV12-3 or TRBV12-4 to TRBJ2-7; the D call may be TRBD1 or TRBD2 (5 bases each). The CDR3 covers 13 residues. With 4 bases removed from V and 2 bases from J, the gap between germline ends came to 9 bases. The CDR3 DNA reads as TGTGCCAGCAGTTCGGGACGGACCTACGAGCAGTACGTC. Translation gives CASSSGRTYEQYV.

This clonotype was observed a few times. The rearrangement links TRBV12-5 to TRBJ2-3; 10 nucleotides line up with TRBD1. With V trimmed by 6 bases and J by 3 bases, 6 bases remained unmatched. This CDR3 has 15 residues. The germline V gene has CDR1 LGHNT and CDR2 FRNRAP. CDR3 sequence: CASGPGQGRTDTQYF. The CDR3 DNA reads TGTGCTAGTGGCCCGGGACAGGGGAGGACAGATACGCAGTATTTT.

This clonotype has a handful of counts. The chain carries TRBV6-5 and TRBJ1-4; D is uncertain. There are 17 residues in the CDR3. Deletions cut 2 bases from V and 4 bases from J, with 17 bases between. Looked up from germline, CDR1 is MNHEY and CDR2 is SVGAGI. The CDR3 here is CASSYPPVPDLNEKLFF. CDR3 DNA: TGTGCCAGCAGTTACCCGCCGGTTCCGGACCTTAATGAAAAACTGTTTTTT.

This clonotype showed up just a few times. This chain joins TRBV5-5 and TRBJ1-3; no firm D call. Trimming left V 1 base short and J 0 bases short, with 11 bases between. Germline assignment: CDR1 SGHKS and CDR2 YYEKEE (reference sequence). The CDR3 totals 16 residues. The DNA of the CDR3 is TGTGCCAGCAGCTTGCAGATGTCCTACTCTGGAAACACCATATATTTT. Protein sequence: CASSLQMSYSGNTIYF.

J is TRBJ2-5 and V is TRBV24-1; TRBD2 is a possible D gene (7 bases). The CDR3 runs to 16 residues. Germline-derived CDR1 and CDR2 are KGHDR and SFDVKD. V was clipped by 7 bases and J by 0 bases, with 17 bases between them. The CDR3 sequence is CATSAVRGGDQETQYF. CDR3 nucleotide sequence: TGTGCCACCAGCGCCGTTAGGGGGGGCGACCAAGAGACCCAGTACTTC.

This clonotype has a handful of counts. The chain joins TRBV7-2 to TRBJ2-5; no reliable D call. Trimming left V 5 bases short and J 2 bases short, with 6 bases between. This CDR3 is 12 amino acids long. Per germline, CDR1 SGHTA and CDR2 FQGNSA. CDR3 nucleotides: TGTGCCAGCAGCAAGTGTCAAGAGACCCAGTACTTC. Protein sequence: CASSKCQETQYF.

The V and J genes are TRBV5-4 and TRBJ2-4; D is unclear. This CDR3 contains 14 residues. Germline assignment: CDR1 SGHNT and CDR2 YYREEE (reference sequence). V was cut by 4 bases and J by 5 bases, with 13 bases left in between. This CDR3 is CASSPDWVENIQYF. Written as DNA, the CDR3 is TGTGCCAGCAGCCCGGATTGGGTAGAAAACATTCAGTACTTC.

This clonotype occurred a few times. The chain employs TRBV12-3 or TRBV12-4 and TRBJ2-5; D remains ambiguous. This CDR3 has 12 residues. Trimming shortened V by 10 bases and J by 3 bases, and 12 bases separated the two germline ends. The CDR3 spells CATSELEETQYF. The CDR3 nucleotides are TGTGCCACCTCCGAGTTGGAAGAGACCCAGTACTTC.

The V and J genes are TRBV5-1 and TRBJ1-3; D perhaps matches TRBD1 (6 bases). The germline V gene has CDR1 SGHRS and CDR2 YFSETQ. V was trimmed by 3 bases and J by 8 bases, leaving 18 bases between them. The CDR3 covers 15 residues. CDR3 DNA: TGCGCCAGCAGCTATGGACAGCCGGGTCGGGACACCATATATTTT. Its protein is CASSYGQPGRDTIYF.

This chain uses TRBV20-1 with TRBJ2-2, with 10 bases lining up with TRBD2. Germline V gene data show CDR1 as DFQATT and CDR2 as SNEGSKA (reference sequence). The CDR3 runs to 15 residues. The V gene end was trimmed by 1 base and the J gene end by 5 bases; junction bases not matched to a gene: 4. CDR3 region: CSARASGGGTGELFF. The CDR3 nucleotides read TGCAGTGCTAGAGCTAGCGGGGGAGGGACCGGGGAGCTGTTTTTT.